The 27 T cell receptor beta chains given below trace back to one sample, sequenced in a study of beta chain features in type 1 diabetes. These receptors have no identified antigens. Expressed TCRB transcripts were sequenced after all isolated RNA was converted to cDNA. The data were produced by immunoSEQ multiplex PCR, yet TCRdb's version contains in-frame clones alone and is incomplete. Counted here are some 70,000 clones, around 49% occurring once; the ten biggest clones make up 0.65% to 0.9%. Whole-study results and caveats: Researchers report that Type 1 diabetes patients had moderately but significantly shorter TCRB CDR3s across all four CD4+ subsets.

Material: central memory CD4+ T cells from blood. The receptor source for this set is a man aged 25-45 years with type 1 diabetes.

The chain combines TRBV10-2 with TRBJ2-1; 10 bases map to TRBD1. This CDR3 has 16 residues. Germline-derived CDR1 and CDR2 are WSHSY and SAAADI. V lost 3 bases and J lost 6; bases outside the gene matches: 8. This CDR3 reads CASSDPGTGALNEQFF. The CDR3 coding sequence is TGCGCCAGCAGTGACCCCGGGACAGGGGCCCTCAATGAGCAGTTCTTC.

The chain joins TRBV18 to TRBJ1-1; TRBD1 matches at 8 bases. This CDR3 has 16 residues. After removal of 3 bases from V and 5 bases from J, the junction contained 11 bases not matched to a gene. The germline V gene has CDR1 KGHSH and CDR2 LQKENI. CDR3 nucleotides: TGTGCCAGCTCACCCCGACAGGGGCGGGATGGGACTGAAGCTTTCTTT. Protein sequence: CASSPRQGRDGTEAFF.

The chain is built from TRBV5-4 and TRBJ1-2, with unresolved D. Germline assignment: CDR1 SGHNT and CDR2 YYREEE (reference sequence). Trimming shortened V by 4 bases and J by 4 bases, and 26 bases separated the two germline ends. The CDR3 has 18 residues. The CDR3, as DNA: TGTGCCAGCAGCCTGAAGGATTGGCAGGCTACCGTATCCTATGGCTACACCTTC. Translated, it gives CASSLKDWQATVSYGYTF.

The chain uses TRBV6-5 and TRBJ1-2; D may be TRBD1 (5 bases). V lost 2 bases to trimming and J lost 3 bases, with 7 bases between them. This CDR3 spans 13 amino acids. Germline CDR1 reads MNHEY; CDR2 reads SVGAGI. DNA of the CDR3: TGTGCCAGCAGTTACGTAGGGGACTATGGCTACACCTTC. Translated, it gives CASSYVGDYGYTF.

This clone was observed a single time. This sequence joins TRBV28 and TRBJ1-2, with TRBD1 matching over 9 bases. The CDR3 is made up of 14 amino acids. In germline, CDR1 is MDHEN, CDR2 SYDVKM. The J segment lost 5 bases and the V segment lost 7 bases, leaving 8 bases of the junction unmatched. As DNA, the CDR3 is TGTGCCAGCAATATTGGGACAGGGTTGTATGGCTACACCTTC. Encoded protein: CASNIGTGLYGYTF.

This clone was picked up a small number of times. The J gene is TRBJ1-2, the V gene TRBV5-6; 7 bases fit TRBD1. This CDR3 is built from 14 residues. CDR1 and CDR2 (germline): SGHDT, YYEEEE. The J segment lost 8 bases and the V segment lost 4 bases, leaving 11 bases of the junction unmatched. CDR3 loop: CASSERNRGAGYTF. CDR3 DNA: TGTGCCAGCAGCGAGAGGAACAGGGGAGCGGGCTACACCTTC.

CDR3 protein: CASSEARGSQPQHF. The CDR3 nucleotides read TGTGCCAGCAGTGAAGCGCGGGGTTCCCAGCCCCAGCATTTT. The genes are TRBV2 and TRBJ1-5, with D unclear. Germline loops: CDR1 SNHLY, CDR2 FYNNEI. Trimming took off 0 bases at V and 7 bases at J, with 10 bases between the two ends. The CDR3 has 14 residues.

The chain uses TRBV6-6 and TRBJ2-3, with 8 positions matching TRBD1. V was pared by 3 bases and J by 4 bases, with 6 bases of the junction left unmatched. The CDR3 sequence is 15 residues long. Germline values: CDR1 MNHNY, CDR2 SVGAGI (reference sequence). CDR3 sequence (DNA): TGTGCCAGCAGTTATCATCCAGGGGGCTCAGATACGCAGTATTTT. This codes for CASSYHPGGSDTQYF.

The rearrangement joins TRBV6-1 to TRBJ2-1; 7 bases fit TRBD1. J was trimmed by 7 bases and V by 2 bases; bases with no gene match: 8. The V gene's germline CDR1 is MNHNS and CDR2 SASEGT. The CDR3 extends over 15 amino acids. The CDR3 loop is CASSESNRGGNEQFF. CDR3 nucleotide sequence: TGTGCCAGCAGTGAATCGAACAGGGGCGGGAATGAGCAGTTCTTC.

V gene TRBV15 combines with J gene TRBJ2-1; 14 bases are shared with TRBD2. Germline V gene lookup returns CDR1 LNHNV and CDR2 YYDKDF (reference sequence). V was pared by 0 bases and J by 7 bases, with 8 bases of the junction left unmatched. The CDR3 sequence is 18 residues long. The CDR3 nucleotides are TGTGCCACCAGCAGAGATAGCCCGGGGACTAGCGGGGGTAATGAGCAGTTCTTC. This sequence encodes CATSRDSPGTSGGNEQFF. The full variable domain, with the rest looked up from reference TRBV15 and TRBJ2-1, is DAMVIQNPRYQVTQFGKPVTLSCSQTLNHNVMYWYQQKSSQAPKLLFHYYDKDFNNEADTPDNFQSRRPNTSFCFLDIRSPGLGDTAMYLCATSRDSPGTSGGNEQFFGPGTRLTVL.

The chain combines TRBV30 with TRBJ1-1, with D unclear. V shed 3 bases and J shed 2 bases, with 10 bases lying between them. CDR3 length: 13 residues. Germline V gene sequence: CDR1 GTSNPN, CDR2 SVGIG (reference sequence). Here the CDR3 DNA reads TGTGCCTGGAGAACCCCGGGAAACACTGAAGCTTTCTTT. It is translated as CAWRTPGNTEAFF.

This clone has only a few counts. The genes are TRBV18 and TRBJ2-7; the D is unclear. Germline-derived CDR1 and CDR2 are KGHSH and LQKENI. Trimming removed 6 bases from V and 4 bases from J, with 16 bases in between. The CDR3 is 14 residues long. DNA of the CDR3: TGTGCCAGCTCTCCCCTCCCCGAGAGTTACGAGCAGTACTTC. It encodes CASSPLPESYEQYF.

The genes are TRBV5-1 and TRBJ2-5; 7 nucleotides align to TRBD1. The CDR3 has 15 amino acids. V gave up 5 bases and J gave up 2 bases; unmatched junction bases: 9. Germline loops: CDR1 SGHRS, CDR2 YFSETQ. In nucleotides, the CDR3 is TGCGCCAGCAGGGAAAATACAGGGGCACAAGAGACCCAGTACTTC. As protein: CASRENTGAQETQYF.

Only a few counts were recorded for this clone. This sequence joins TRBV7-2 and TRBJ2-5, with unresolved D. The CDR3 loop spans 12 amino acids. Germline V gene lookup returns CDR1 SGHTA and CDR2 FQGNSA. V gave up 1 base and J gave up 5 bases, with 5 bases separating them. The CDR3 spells CASSLVGETQYF. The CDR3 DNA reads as TGTGCCAGCAGCTTAGTCGGGGAGACCCAGTACTTC.

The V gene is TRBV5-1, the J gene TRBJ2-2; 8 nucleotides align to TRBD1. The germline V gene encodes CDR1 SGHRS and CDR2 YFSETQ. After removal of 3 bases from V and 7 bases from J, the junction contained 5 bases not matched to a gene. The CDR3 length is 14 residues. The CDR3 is CASSSGQVVGELFF. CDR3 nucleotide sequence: TGCGCCAGCAGCTCGGGACAGGTTGTCGGGGAGCTGTTTTTT.

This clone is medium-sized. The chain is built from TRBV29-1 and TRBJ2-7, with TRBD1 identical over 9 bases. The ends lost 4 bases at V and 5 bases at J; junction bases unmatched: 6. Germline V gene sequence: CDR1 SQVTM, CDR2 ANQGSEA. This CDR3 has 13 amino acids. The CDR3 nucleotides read TGCAGCGTTGCAACGGGACAGGGCCACGAGCAGTACTTC. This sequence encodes CSVATGQGHEQYF.

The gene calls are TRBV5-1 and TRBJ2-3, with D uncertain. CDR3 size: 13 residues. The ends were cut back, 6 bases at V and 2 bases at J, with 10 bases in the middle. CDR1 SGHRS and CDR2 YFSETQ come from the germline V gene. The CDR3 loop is CASKVATTDTQYF. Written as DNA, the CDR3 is TGCGCCAGCAAAGTAGCTACCACAGATACGCAGTATTTT. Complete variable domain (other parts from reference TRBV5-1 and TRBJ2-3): KAGVTQTPRYLIKTRGQQVTLSCSPISGHRSVSWYQQTPGQGLQFLFEYFSETQRNKGNFPGRFSGRQFSNSRSEMNVSTLELGDSALYLCASKVATTDTQYFGPGTRLTVL.

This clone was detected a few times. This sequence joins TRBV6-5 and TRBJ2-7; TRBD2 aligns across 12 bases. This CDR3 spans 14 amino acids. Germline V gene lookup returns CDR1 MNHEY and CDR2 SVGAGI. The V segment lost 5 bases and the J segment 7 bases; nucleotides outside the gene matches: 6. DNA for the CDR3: TGTGCCAGCAGTCGACTAGCGGGAGCGTCTGAGCAGTACTTC. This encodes CASSRLAGASEQYF.

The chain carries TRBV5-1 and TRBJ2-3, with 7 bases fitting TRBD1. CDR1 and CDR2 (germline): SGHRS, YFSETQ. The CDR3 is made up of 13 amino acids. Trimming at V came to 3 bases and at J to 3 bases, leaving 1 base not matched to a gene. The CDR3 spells CASSSDRTDTQYF. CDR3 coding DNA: TGCGCCAGCAGCTCGGACAGGACAGATACGCAGTATTTT.

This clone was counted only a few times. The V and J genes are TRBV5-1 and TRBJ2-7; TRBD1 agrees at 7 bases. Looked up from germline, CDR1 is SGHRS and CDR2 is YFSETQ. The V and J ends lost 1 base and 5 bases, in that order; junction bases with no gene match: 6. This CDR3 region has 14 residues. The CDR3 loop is CASSLRQGNNEQYF. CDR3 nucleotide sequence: TGCGCCAGCAGCTTGCGACAGGGAAACAACGAGCAGTACTTC.

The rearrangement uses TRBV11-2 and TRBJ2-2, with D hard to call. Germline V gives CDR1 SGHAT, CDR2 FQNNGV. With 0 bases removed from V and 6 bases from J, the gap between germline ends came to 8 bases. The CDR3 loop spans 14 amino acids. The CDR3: CASSLDWLPGELFF. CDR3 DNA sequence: TGTGCCAGCAGCTTAGATTGGCTCCCCGGGGAGCTGTTTTTT.

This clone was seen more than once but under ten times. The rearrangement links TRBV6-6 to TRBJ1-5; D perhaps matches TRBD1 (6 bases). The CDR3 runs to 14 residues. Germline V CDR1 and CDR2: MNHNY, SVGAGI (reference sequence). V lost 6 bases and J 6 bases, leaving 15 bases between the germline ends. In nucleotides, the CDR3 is TGTGCCAGCAGGGAATCAGGGGCGGGTCAGCCCCAGCATTTT. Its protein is CASRESGAGQPQHF.

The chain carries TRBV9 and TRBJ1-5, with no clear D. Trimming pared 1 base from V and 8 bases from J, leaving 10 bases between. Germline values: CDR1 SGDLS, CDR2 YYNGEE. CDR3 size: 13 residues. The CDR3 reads CASSVFPGEPQHF. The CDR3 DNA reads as TGTGCCAGCAGCGTATTTCCCGGGGAGCCCCAGCATTTT.

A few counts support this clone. The CDR3 coding sequence is TGTGCCAGCAGTGAATCGGCGGGAAGGAGCACTGAAGCTTTCTTT. Translated, it gives CASSESAGRSTEAFF. The chain combines TRBV25-1 with TRBJ1-1, with D unclear. Trimming removed 1 base from V and 4 bases from J, with 13 bases in between. The CDR3 has 15 amino acids. Germline CDR1 reads MGHDK; CDR2 reads SYGVNS.

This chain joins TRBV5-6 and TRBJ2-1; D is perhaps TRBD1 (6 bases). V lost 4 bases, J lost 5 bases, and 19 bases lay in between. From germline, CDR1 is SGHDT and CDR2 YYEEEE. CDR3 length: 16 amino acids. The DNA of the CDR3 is TGTGCCAGCAGCCCTACCGACAGGCGGCGGAACAATGAGCAGTTCTTC. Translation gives CASSPTDRRRNNEQFF. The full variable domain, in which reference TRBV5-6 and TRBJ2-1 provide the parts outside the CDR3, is DAGVTQSPTHLIKTRGQQVTLRCSPKSGHDTVSWYQQALGQGPQFIFQYYEEEERQRGNFPDRFSGHQFPNYSSELNVNALLLGDSALYLCASSPTDRRRNNEQFFGPGTRLTVL.

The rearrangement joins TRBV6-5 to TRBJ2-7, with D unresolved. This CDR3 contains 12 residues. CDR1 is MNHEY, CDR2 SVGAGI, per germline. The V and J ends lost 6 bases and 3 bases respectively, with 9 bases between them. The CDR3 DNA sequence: TGTGCCAGCAGGGAAAACAGCTACGAGCAGTACTTC. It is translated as CASRENSYEQYF.

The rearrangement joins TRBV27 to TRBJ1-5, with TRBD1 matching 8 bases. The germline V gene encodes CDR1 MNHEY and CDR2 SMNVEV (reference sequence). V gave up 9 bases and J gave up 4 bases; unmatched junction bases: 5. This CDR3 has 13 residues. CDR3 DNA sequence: TGTGCCAGAACGACAGGGGCAAATCAGCCCCAGCATTTT. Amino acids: CARTTGANQPQHF.